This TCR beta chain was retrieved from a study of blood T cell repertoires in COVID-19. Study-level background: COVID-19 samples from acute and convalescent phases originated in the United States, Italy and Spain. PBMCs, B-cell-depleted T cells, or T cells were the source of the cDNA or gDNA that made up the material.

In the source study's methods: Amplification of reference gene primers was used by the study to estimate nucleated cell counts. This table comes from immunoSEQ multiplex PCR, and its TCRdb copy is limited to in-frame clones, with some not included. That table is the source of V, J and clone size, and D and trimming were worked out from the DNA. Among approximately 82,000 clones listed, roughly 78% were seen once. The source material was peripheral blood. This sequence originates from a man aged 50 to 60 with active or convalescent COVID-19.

The CDR3 nucleotides are TGTGCCAGCAGCTCAGGACAGGGGGCGATTAGGGCTTTCTTT. This translates into CASSSGQGAIRAFF. The chain links TRBV7-9 to TRBJ1-1, with TRBD1 matching 11 bases. The germline CDR1 and CDR2 sequences are SEHNR and FQNEAQ (reference sequence). This CDR3 has 14 residues. The trim removed 4 bases at V and 11 bases at J, leaving 9 bases unmatched.